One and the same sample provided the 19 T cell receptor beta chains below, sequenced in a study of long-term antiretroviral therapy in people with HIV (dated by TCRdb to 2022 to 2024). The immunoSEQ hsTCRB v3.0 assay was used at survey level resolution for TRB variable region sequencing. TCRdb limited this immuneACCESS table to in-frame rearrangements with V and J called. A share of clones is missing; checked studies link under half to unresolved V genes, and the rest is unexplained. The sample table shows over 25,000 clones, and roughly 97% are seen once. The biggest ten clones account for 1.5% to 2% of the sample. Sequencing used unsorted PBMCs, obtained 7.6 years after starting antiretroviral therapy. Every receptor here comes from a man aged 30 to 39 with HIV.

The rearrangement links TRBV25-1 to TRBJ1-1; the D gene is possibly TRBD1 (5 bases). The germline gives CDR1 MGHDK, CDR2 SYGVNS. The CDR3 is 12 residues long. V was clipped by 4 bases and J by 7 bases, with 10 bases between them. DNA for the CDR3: TGTGCCAGCAGTGCTGGACATCTTGAAGCTTTCTTT. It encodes CASSAGHLEAFF.

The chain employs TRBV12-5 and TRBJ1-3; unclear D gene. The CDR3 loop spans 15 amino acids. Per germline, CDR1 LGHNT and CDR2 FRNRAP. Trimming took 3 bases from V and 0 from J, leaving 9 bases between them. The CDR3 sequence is CASGFKASSGNTIYF. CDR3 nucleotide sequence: TGTGCTAGTGGTTTTAAGGCTAGCTCTGGAAACACCATATATTTT. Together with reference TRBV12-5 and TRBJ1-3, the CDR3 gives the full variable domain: DARVTQTPRHKVTEMGQEVTMRCQPILGHNTVFWYRQTMMQGLELLAYFRNRAPLDDSGMPKDRFSAEMPDATLATLKIQPSEPRDSAVYFCASGFKASSGNTIYFGEGSWLTVV.

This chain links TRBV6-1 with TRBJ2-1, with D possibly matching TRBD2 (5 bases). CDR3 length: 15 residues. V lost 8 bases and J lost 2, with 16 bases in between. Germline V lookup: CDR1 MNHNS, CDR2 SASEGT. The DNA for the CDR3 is TGTGCCAGCCGAGCGGTCGCGGCCCCCTACAATGAGCAGTTCTTC. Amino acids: CASRAVAAPYNEQFF.

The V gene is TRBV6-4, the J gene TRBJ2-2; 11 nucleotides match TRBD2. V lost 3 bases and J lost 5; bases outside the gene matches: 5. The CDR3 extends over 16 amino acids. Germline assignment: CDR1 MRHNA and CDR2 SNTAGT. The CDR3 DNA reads TGTGCCAGCAGTGAACTAGCGGGAGCATGGACCGGGGAGCTGTTTTTT. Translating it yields CASSELAGAWTGELFF.

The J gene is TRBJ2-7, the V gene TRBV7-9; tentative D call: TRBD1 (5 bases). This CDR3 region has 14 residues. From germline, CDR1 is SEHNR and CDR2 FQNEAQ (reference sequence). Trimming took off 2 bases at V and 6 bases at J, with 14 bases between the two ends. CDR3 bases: TGTGCCAGCAGCTTAAACTCCCAGGGTTCCGAGCAGTACTTC. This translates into CASSLNSQGSEQYF.

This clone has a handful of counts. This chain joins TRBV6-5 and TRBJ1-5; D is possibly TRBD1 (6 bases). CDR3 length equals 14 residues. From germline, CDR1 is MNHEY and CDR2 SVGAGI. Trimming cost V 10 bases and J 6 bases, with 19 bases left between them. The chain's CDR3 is CATGSGGRGQPQHF. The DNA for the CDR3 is TGTGCCACCGGGTCTGGGGGGCGCGGTCAGCCCCAGCATTTT.

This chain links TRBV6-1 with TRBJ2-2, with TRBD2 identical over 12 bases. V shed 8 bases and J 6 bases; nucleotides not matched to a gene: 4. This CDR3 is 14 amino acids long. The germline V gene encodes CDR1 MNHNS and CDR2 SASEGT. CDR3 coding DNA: TGTGCCAGCCCCCCTAGCGGGAGGGCCGGGGAGCTGTTTTTT. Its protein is CASPPSGRAGELFF.

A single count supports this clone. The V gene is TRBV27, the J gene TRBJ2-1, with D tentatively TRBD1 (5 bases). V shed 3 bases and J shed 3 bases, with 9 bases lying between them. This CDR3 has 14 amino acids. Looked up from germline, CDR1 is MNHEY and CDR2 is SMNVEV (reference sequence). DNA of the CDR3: TGTGCCAGCAGTTTCGTAGGGGACTACAATGAGCAGTTCTTC. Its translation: CASSFVGDYNEQFF.

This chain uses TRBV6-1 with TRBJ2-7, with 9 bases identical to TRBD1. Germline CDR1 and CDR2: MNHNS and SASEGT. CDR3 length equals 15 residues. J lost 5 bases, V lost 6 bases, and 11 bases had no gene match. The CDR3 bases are TGTGCCAGCAGAGCCCTTACAGGGGGCGGGAACGAGCAGTACTTC. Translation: CASRALTGGGNEQYF.

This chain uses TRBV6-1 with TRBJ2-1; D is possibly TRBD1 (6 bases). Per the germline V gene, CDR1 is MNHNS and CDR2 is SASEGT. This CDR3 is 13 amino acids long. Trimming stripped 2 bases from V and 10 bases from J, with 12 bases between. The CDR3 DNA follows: TGTGCCAGCAGTGAATATCGTGGGACAGAGCAGTTCTTC. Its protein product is CASSEYRGTEQFF.

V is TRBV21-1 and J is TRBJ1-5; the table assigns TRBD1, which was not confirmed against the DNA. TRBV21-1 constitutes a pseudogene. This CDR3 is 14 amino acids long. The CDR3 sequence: CASSRSRGHQPQHF. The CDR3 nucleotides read TGTGCCAGCAGCAGAAGCAGGGGCCATCAGCCCCAGCATTTT.

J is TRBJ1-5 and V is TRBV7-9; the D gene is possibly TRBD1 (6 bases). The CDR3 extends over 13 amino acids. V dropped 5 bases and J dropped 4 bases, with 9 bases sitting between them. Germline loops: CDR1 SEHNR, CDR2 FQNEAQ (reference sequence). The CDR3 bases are TGTGCCAGCAGCCCGACAGGAAATCAGCCCCAGCATTTT. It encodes CASSPTGNQPQHF.

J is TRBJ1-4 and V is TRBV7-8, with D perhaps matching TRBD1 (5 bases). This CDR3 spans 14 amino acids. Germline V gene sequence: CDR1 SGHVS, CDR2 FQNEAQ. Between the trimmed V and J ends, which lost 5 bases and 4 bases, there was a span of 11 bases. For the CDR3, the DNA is TGTGCCAGCAGCCTGGGACGGATTAATGAAAAACTGTTTTTT. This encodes CASSLGRINEKLFF.

CDR3 protein: CAISESTGAISYEQYF. The DNA for the CDR3 is TGTGCCATCAGTGAGTCGACCGGGGCTATCTCCTACGAGCAGTACTTC. The J gene is TRBJ2-7, the V gene TRBV10-3; D tentatively fits TRBD1 or TRBD2 (5 bases each). This CDR3 spans 16 amino acids. Trimming stripped 0 bases from V and 0 bases from J, with 12 bases between. CDR1 ENHRY and CDR2 SYGVKD come from the germline V gene.

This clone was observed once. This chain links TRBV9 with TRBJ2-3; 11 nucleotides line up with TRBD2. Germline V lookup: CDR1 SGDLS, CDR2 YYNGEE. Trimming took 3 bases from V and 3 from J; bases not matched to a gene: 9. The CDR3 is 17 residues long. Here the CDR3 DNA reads TGTGCCAGCAGCGGGAGTTTTAGCGGGGGGGCAACAGATACGCAGTATTTT. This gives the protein CASSGSFSGGATDTQYF.

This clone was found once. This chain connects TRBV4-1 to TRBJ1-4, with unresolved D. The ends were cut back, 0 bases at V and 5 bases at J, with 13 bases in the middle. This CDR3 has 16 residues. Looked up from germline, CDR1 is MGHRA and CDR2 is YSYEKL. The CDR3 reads CASSQEGISRNEKLFF. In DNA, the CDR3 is TGCGCCAGCAGCCAAGAAGGGATCTCTCGGAATGAAAAACTGTTTTTT.

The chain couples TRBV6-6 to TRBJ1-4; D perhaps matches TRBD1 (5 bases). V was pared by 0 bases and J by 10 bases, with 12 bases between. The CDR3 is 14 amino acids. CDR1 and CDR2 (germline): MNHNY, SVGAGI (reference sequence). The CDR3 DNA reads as TGTGCCAGCAGTTACTCGCACGGGGCCCGAAAACTGTTTTTT. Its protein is CASSYSHGARKLFF.

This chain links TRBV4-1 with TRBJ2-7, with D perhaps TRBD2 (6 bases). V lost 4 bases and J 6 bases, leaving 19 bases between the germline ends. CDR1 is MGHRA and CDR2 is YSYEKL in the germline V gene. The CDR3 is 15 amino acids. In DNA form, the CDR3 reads TGCGCCAGCAGCCCCCTCGCCGTGACTAGGAGCGAGCAGTACTTC. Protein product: CASSPLAVTRSEQYF.

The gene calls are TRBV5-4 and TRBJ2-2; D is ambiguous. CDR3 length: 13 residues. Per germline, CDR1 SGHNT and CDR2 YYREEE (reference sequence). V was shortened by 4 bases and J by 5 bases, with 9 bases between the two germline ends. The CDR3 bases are TGTGCCAGCAGCCCCTTAGATACCGGGGAGCTGTTTTTT. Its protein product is CASSPLDTGELFF.